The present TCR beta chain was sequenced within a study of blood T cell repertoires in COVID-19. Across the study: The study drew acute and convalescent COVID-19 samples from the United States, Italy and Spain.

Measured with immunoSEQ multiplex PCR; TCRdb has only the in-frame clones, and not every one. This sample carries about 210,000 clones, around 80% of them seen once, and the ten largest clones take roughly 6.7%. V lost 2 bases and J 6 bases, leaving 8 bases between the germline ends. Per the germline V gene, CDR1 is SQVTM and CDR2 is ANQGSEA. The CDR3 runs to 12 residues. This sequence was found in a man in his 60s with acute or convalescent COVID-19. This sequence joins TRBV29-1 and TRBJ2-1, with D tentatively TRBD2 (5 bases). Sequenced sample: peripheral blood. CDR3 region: CSVEILANEQFF. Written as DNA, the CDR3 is TGCAGCGTTGAAATCCTAGCCAATGAGCAGTTCTTC.